Listed here are 29 T cell receptor beta chains from one sample, sequenced in a study of T cells in localized non-small cell lung cancer. Here immunoSEQ multiplex PCR was the method, and the copy in TCRdb shows in-frame clones only, minus some. There are 7,700 or so clones in the sample; about 91% occur only once, and 4.6% lies in the top ten. Source: peripheral blood mononuclear cells, taken before any cancer treatment. The receptors shown here come from a male donor aged 60 or over with stage II lung adenocarcinoma.

The gene calls are TRBV7-8 and TRBJ1-3; TRBD1 might be the D (5 bases). Per germline, CDR1 SGHVS and CDR2 FQNEAQ. This CDR3 comprises 14 residues. Between the trimmed V and J ends, which lost 3 bases and 4 bases, there was a span of 10 bases. CDR3 bases: TGTGCCAGCAGCTTGGCAGGGTCCGGAAACACCATATATTTT. This encodes CASSLAGSGNTIYF.

The V call is TRBV5-5, the J call TRBJ2-2, with a weak D call TRBD2 (5 bases). V was clipped by 4 bases and J by 1 base, with 8 bases between them. The CDR3 totals 14 residues. The V gene's germline CDR1 is SGHKS and CDR2 YYEKEE (reference sequence). The CDR3 protein is CASSQAVNTGELFF. The CDR3 nucleotides are TGTGCCAGCAGCCAAGCGGTGAACACCGGGGAGCTGTTTTTT.

V and J are TRBV6-6 and TRBJ2-1; 15 nucleotides line up with TRBD2. The CDR3 spans 14 residues. CDR1 MNHNY and CDR2 SVGAGI come from the germline V gene (reference sequence). The V gene end was trimmed by 5 bases and the J gene end by 10 bases; junction bases not matched to a gene: 3. The CDR3: CASSEGLAGGEQFF. The CDR3 coding sequence is TGTGCCAGCAGTGAGGGACTAGCGGGGGGAGAGCAGTTCTTC.

This chain uses TRBV4-3 with TRBJ1-3, with TRBD1 matching 8 bases. In germline, CDR1 is LGHNA, CDR2 YSLEER. V was clipped by 1 base and J by 3 bases; unmatched bases: 2. The CDR3 sequence is 15 residues long. The CDR3 DNA sequence: TGCGCCAGCAGCCAAGTCAGGGGGCATGGAAACACCATATATTTT. It is translated as CASSQVRGHGNTIYF.

This clone was counted between two and nine times. The chain has TRBV18 and TRBJ1-1, with D possibly being TRBD1 (6 bases). Germline lookup yields CDR1 KGHSH and CDR2 LQKENI. The CDR3 has 11 residues. Trimming took off 3 bases at V and 8 bases at J, with 7 bases between the two ends. The CDR3 DNA is TGTGCCAGCTCACCCGGGACAGAAGCTTTCTTT. Translation: CASSPGTEAFF.

A single count supports this clone. The chain joins TRBV2 to TRBJ2-3; the D is unclear. The germline gives CDR1 SNHLY, CDR2 FYNNEI. Between the trimmed V and J ends, which lost 6 bases and 2 bases, there was a span of 6 bases. This CDR3 region has 12 residues. As DNA, the CDR3 is TGTGCCAGCAGGGGCCCCACAGATACGCAGTATTTT. The encoded protein is CASRGPTDTQYF.

V and J are TRBV4-1 and TRBJ2-1; weak D call: TRBD2 (7 bases). Germline CDR1 reads MGHRA; CDR2 reads YSYEKL. Trimming left V 2 bases short and J 6 bases short, with 14 bases between. The CDR3 is 15 amino acids. CDR3 loop: CASSQMGGGVNEQFF. CDR3 coding DNA: TGCGCCAGCAGCCAAATGGGAGGGGGGGTCAATGAGCAGTTCTTC.

This chain uses TRBV27 with TRBJ2-1; D tentatively reads TRBD1 or TRBD2 (6 bases each). Germline V gene sequence: CDR1 MNHEY, CDR2 SMNVEV (reference sequence). Trimming took off 5 bases at V and 9 bases at J, with 29 bases between the two ends. The CDR3 totals 18 residues. The CDR3 protein is CASSGVGGFFKWGSEQFF. As DNA, the CDR3 is TGTGCCAGCAGTGGGGTGGGGGGCTTCTTCAAGTGGGGCAGTGAGCAGTTCTTC.

The V call is TRBV19, the J call TRBJ1-5; unclear D gene. The CDR3 contains 15 residues. Germline-derived CDR1 and CDR2 are LNHDA and SQIVND (reference sequence). V shed 2 bases and J shed 3 bases, with 11 bases lying between them. Written as DNA, the CDR3 is TGTGCCAGTAGTATACGCTTAGAGACCAATCAGCCCCAGCATTTT. Translation gives CASSIRLETNQPQHF. Drawing the rest from reference TRBV19 and TRBJ1-5, the complete variable domain is DGGITQSPKYLFRKEGQNVTLSCEQNLNHDAMYWYRQDPGQGLRLIYYSQIVNDFQKGDIAEGYSVSREKKESFPLTVTSAQKNPTAFYLCASSIRLETNQPQHFGDGTRLSIL.

The count of this clone is one. The chain carries TRBV19 and TRBJ2-2; 8 bases match TRBD2. The CDR3 consists of 16 residues. J was trimmed by 5 bases and V by 6 bases; bases with no gene match: 11. Germline CDR1 is LNHDA and CDR2 is SQIVND (reference sequence). CDR3 in amino acids: CASSRAGGGATGELFF. CDR3 nucleotides: TGTGCCAGTAGCCGAGCCGGGGGGGGCGCGACCGGGGAGCTGTTTTTT. The full variable domain, rest sourced from reference TRBV19 and TRBJ2-2, is DGGITQSPKYLFRKEGQNVTLSCEQNLNHDAMYWYRQDPGQGLRLIYYSQIVNDFQKGDIAEGYSVSREKKESFPLTVTSAQKNPTAFYLCASSRAGGGATGELFFGEGSRLTVL.

This chain links TRBV10-3 with TRBJ2-2, with D tentatively TRBD1 (7 bases). This CDR3 region has 15 residues. CDR1 and CDR2 (germline): ENHRY, SYGVKD. The germline V and J ends were trimmed by 3 bases and 4 bases, with 12 bases remaining between them. CDR3 residues: CAISDGQGGTGELFF. The CDR3 DNA is TGTGCCATCAGTGATGGGCAGGGGGGCACCGGGGAGCTGTTTTTT.

The chain links TRBV5-4 to TRBJ1-3, with D possibly matching TRBD1 (6 bases). Germline V lookup: CDR1 SGHNT, CDR2 YYREEE (reference sequence). The V end was cut by 6 bases, the J end by 3 bases, with 10 bases between. The CDR3 consists of 13 residues. The CDR3 nucleotides read TGTGCCAGCAACAGACAGGATGGAAACACCATATATTTT. As protein: CASNRQDGNTIYF.

This chain joins TRBV6-5 and TRBJ2-7, with D tentatively TRBD1 (6 bases). V was shortened by 4 bases and J by 0 bases, with 10 bases between the two germline ends. CDR3 length: 14 residues. Per germline, CDR1 MNHEY and CDR2 SVGAGI. CDR3 loop: CASSSTGYSYEQYF. The CDR3 DNA is TGTGCCAGCAGTTCTACAGGGTACTCCTACGAGCAGTACTTC.

The CDR3 DNA is TGTGCCAGCAGGTCGGCGGGGGGGCGAGAGACCCAGTACTTC. Its protein product is CASRSAGGRETQYF. This chain uses TRBV7-2 with TRBJ2-5; 9 bases line up with TRBD2. Germline values: CDR1 SGHTA, CDR2 FQGNSA. Trimming removed 6 bases from V and 4 bases from J; junction bases left unmatched: 6. This CDR3 has 14 residues.

The chain couples TRBV5-8 to TRBJ2-3; 11 nucleotides match TRBD1. The CDR3 runs to 15 residues. The junction had 5 bases not matched to a gene; V was cut back by 6 bases and J by 2 bases. The germline V gene encodes CDR1 SGHTS and CDR2 YDEGEE. The CDR3 region is CASTEDRGLTDTQYF. The CDR3 DNA reads TGTGCCAGCACCGAGGACAGGGGGCTCACAGATACGCAGTATTTT.

The chain has TRBV6-1 and TRBJ1-5, with D possibly being TRBD1 (5 bases). This CDR3 is built from 15 residues. The germline gives CDR1 MNHNS, CDR2 SASEGT. V lost 5 bases and J lost 2, with 13 bases in between. The CDR3 coding sequence is TGTGCCAGCAGTCGCTTGGAAGGGGGCAATCAGCCCCAGCATTTT. It translates to CASSRLEGGNQPQHF.

The chain uses TRBV4-3 and TRBJ1-6, with TRBD1 matching 8 bases. This CDR3 has 19 residues. The germline gives CDR1 LGHNA, CDR2 YSLEER. V lost 0 bases, J lost 7 bases, and 14 bases stayed unmatched. The CDR3 is CASSQDWRPGGGGNSPLHF. Here the CDR3 DNA reads TGCGCCAGCAGCCAAGATTGGAGGCCAGGGGGCGGGGGGAATTCACCCCTCCACTTT.

On this clone itself: At one end, the junction sequence differs from germline, possibly due to a read error. The rearrangement joins TRBV6-4 to TRBJ2-3, with 8 bases fitting TRBD2. The CDR3 runs to 14 residues. Germline CDR1 is MRHNA and CDR2 is SNTAGT. The CDR3 protein is CATSEPGLEGTQYF. CDR3 coding DNA: TGTGCCACCAGTGAGCCGGGACTAGAAGGTACGCAGTATTTT.

The chain carries TRBV2 and TRBJ2-1, with D unclear. The V end lost 7 bases, the J end lost 3 bases, and 7 bases lay between the germline ends. Germline loops: CDR1 SNHLY, CDR2 FYNNEI. The CDR3 contains 12 residues. CDR3 region: CASMALYNEQFF. The CDR3 region has the DNA TGTGCCAGCATGGCCCTCTACAATGAGCAGTTCTTC.

The chain carries TRBV19 and TRBJ1-1; 10 bases fit TRBD1. Germline CDR1 LNHDA, CDR2 SQIVND (reference sequence). This CDR3 is 16 amino acids long. The V segment lost 2 bases and the J segment 4 bases; nucleotides outside the gene matches: 7. The CDR3 DNA sequence: TGTGCCAGTAGTATAAAATCCTGGACAGGGGGCACTGAAGCTTTCTTT. Amino acid sequence: CASSIKSWTGGTEAFF.

V is TRBV9 and J is TRBJ2-3, with D possibly being TRBD1 or TRBD2 (6 bases each). Trimming removed 3 bases at V and 2 bases at J, with 16 bases between. Germline assignment: CDR1 SGDLS and CDR2 YYNGEE. The length of the CDR3 is 16 residues. The CDR3 DNA follows: TGTGCCAGCAGCGCCCTCGGTGGGGGGCTCACAGATACGCAGTATTTT. It is translated as CASSALGGGLTDTQYF.

The V gene is TRBV4-1, the J gene TRBJ2-3; tentative D call: TRBD1 (6 bases). Germline V CDR1 and CDR2: MGHRA, YSYEKL. Deletions cut 4 bases from V and 4 bases from J, with 12 bases between. This CDR3 has 14 amino acids. This CDR3 is CASSLRKGADTQYF. The DNA of the CDR3 is TGCGCCAGCAGCCTCCGGAAGGGGGCAGATACGCAGTATTTT.

J is TRBJ2-7 and V is TRBV7-3; tentative D call: TRBD1 (6 bases). The CDR3 totals 13 residues. Trimming took 4 bases from V and 10 from J, leaving 17 bases between them. The V gene's germline CDR1 is SGHTA and CDR2 FQGTGA. CDR3 coding DNA: TGTGCCAGCAGCTCCACCGGTGGGGGCCGTCAGTACTTC. Its translation is CASSSTGGGRQYF.

The chain employs TRBV9 and TRBJ2-3; 7 nucleotides match TRBD2. From germline, CDR1 is SGDLS and CDR2 YYNGEE. The CDR3 length is 15 residues. The V gene end was trimmed by 2 bases and the J gene end by 4 bases; junction bases not matched to a gene: 7. In DNA form, the CDR3 reads TGTGCCAGCAGCGTCGGGACTACAGGCGCAGATACGCAGTATTTT. Its translation: CASSVGTTGADTQYF.

The J gene is TRBJ2-5, the V gene TRBV7-2, with D uncertain. Germline-derived CDR1 and CDR2 are SGHTA and FQGNSA. The V end lost 2 bases, the J end lost 5 bases, and 12 bases lay between the germline ends. The CDR3 contains 14 residues. The CDR3 DNA sequence: TGTGCCAGCAGCTTAACGCCCGGTAGGGAGACCCAGTACTTC. Protein sequence: CASSLTPGRETQYF.

The genes are TRBV5-4 and TRBJ2-5; the D gene is possibly TRBD1 (6 bases). The CDR3 covers 14 residues. Per germline, CDR1 SGHNT and CDR2 YYREEE (reference sequence). Trimming removed 3 bases at V and 2 bases at J, with 11 bases between. CDR3 protein: CASSYPGQQETQYF. The CDR3 DNA is TGTGCCAGCAGCTATCCGGGACAACAAGAGACCCAGTACTTC.

This chain joins TRBV19 and TRBJ2-3; 10 nucleotides line up with TRBD2. The germline V gene has CDR1 LNHDA and CDR2 SQIVND (reference sequence). The V gene end was trimmed by 4 bases and the J gene end by 6 bases; junction bases not matched to a gene: 16. The CDR3 loop spans 18 amino acids. The CDR3 DNA follows: TGTGCCAGTAGTAAGCCTACCACAGGACTAGCGGCTAAGGATACGCAGTATTTT. Its translation: CASSKPTTGLAAKDTQYF.

The chain couples TRBV4-3 to TRBJ1-1; D is undetermined. The germline V gene encodes CDR1 LGHNA and CDR2 YSLEER. Trimming stripped 1 base from V and 1 base from J, with 10 bases between. The length of the CDR3 is 15 residues. The CDR3 region is CASSQASIRNTEAFF. The CDR3 nucleotides read TGCGCCAGCAGCCAAGCAAGTATACGGAACACTGAAGCTTTCTTT.

CDR3 in amino acids: CASSLVPRQRRYEQYF. CDR3 nucleotides: TGCGCCAGCAGCTTGGTCCCAAGACAGCGGAGGTACGAGCAGTACTTC. V gene TRBV5-1 combines with J gene TRBJ2-7; D is perhaps TRBD1 or TRBD2 (5 bases each). Germline V gene sequence: CDR1 SGHRS, CDR2 YFSETQ. The CDR3 totals 16 residues. Trimming took 0 bases from V and 4 from J, leaving 17 bases between them.